Listed below are T cell receptor beta chains from one sample, sequenced in a study of shared clonotypes between healthy human individuals. Profiling relied on immunoSEQ multiplex PCR, and the TCRdb table lists in-frame clones only, not all of them. Of under 650,000 clones listed, 90% to 96% are singletons. The sequencing sample was made of naive CD4+ T cells sorted from blood. These receptors came from a woman aged 25 to 45 in good health. Each CDR3 is given with its conserved first and last residue. Fields, in order: V gene, clone size, J gene, D gene, CDR3 protein, CDR3 DNA. D genes are given only for firm matches. Size is omitted from some rows. Given values are once, few, many or a class for expanded clones.

>TRBV10-3|-|TRBJ2-1|-
CATQLAHNEQFF
TGTGCCACCCAGTTAGCCCACAATGAGCAGTTCTTC
>TRBV20-1|-|TRBJ1-1|-
CSARQNTEAFF
TGCAGTGCTAGGCAGAACACTGAAGCTTTCTTT
>TRBV14|-|TRBJ2-1|-
CASSPPGTNYNEQFF
TGTGCCAGCAGCCCTCCCGGGACAAACTACAATGAGCAGTTCTTC
>TRBV7-6|-|TRBJ2-5|-
CASSLRRPTRGETQYF
TGTGCCAGCAGCTTACGCCGACCGACCCGGGGGGAGACCCAGTACTTC
>TRBV19|-|TRBJ2-7|-
CASSNKGPYEQYF
TGTGCCAGTAGTAATAAGGGTCCCTACGAGCAGTACTTC
>TRBV5-4|-|TRBJ1-2|-
CASSWDTNRAGYTF
TGTGCCAGCAGCTGGGACACTAACAGGGCTGGCTACACCTTC
>TRBV6-6|-|TRBJ2-4|TRBD1
CASSPGRQGANIQYF
TGTGCCAGCAGCCCCGGTCGACAGGGGGCTAACATTCAGTACTTC
>TRBV18|once|TRBJ2-7|-
CASSPGNRVHEQYF
TGTGCCAGCTCACCGGGCAATCGTGTCCACGAGCAGTACTTC
>TRBV7-9|-|TRBJ2-4|TRBD1
CASSLGQGIAKNIQYF
TGTGCCAGCAGCCTAGGACAGGGAATAGCCAAAAACATTCAGTACTTC
>TRBV5-8|-|TRBJ1-1|-
CASSLAGRTEAFF
TGTGCCAGCAGCTTGGCAGGGAGGACTGAAGCTTTCTTT
>TRBV20-1|once|TRBJ2-7|TRBD1
CSARTGGEQYF
TGCAGTGCAAGGACAGGGGGGGAGCAGTACTTC
>TRBV6-5|-|TRBJ1-1|TRBD1
CASSYSRGQMNTEAFF
TGTGCCAGCAGTTACTCTAGGGGACAGATGAACACTGAAGCTTTCTTT
>TRBV6-5|-|TRBJ2-7|TRBD2
CASSYSTAGDPEQYF
TGTGCCAGCAGTTACTCGACAGCGGGAGATCCCGAGCAGTACTTC
>TRBV7-9|-|TRBJ2-1|TRBD1
CASSLPGTERNEQFF
TGTGCCAGCAGCTTACCCGGGACAGAGCGCAATGAGCAGTTCTTC